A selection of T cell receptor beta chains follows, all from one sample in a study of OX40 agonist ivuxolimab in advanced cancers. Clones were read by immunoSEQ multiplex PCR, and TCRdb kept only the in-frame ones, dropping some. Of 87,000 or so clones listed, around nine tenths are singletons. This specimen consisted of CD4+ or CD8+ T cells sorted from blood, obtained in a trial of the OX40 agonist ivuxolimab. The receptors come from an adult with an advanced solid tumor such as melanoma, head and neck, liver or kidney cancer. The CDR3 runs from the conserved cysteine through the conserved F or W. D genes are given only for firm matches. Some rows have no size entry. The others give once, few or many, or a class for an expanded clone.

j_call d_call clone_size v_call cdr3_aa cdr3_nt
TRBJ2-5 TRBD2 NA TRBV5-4 CASSAGLAGAQYF TGTGCCAGCAGCGCGGGACTAGCGGGGGCCCAGTACTTC
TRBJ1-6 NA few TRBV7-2 CASSPMGASPLHF TGTGCCAGCAGCCCCATGGGGGCCTCACCCCTCCACTTT
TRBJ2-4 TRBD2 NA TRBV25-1 CASSEWASGGTQYF TGTGCCAGCAGTGAATGGGCTAGCGGGGGGACTCAGTACTTC
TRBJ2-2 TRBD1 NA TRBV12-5 CASGLSLQTGGNTGELFF TGTGCTAGTGGTTTGTCCCTCCAGACAGGGGGGAACACCGGGGAGCTGTTTTTT
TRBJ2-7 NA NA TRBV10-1 CASSASTRGEQYF TGCGCCAGCAGTGCTAGCACCCGAGGCGAGCAGTACTTC
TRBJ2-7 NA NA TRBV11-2 CASSLVGFPYEQYF TGTGCCAGCAGCTTAGTGGGGTTTCCCTACGAGCAGTACTTC
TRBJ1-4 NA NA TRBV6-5 CASSYDPGRNEKLFF TGTGCCAGCAGTTACGATCCGGGACGTAATGAAAAACTGTTTTTT
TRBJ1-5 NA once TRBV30 CAWSSTALQPQHF TGTGCCTGGAGTTCGACAGCCCTGCAGCCCCAGCATTTT
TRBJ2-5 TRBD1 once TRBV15 CATSRGGTGRETQYF TGTGCCACCAGCAGAGGAGGGACAGGGCGAGAGACCCAGTACTTC
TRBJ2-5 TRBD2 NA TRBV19 CASSTGRATETQYF TGTGCCAGTAGTACCGGGAGGGCAACAGAGACCCAGTACTTC
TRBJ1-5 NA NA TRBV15 CATSRGPGEVAQHF TGTGCCACCAGCAGGGGACCCGGAGAGGTAGCCCAGCATTTT
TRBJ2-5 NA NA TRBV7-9 CASSLAGADQETQYF TGTGCCAGCAGCTTAGCGGGGGCCGACCAAGAGACCCAGTACTTC
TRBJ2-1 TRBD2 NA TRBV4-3 CASSLTSGSGNEQFF TGCGCCAGCAGCCTGACTAGCGGGAGTGGGAATGAGCAGTTCTTC
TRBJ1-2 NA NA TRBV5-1 CASSRGDYGYTF TGCGCCAGCAGCCGAGGGGACTATGGCTACACCTTC
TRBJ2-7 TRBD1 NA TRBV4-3 CASSQDRGQAYEQYF TGCGCCAGCAGCCAAGATAGGGGGCAGGCCTACGAGCAGTACTTC
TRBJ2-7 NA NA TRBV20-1 CSARQDREQYF TGCAGTGCAAGACAGGATCGGGAGCAGTACTTC
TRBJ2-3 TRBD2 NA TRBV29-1 CSALGGESTDTQYF TGCAGCGCCCTCGGGGGGGAAAGCACAGATACGCAGTATTTT
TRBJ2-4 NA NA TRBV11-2 CASSLHTGSKNIQYF TGTGCCAGCAGCTTACATACAGGGTCCAAAAACATTCAGTACTTC
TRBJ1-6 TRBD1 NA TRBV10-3 CAIGTGDGSPLHF TGTGCCATCGGGACAGGGGATGGGTCACCCCTCCACTTT
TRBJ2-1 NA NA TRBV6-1 CASTPDRGPYNEQFF TGTGCCAGCACCCCCGACCGGGGGCCCTACAATGAGCAGTTCTTC